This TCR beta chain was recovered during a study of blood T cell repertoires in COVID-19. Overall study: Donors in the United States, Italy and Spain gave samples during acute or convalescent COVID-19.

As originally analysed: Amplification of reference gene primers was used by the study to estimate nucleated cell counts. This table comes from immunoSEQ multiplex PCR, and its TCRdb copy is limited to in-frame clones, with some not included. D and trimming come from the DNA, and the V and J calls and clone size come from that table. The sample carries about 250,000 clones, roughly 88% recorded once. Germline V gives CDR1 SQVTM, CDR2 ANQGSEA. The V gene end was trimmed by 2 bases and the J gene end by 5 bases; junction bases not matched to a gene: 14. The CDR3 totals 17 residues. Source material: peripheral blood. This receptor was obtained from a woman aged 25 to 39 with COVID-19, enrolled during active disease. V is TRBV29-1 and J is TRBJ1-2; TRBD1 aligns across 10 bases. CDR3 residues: CSVESPPNPDRGYGYTF. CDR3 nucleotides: TGCAGCGTTGAAAGCCCCCCAAACCCGGACAGGGGGTATGGCTACACCTTC.